This record concerns one T cell receptor (beta chain) sequence. This sample was included in a study of blood T cell repertoires in COVID-19. On the study more broadly: Collection of acute and convalescent COVID-19 samples took place in the United States, Italy and Spain.

Authors' analysis steps: It was from reference gene primer amplification that nucleated cell counts were estimated. Sequenced by immunoSEQ multiplex PCR; TCRdb stores in-frame clones only, minus some. V, J and clone size were drawn from that table, and D and trimming were deduced from the DNA. The sample has fewer than 250,000 clones, roughly nine tenths seen once; the top ten hold 0.75% to 0.9%. V lost 2 bases, J lost 6 bases, and 10 bases lay in between. CDR3 size: 13 residues. Germline V gene sequence: CDR1 SGHTA, CDR2 FQGNSA. Material: peripheral blood. The chain joins TRBV7-2 to TRBJ2-5; D is undetermined. The clonotype comes from a woman in her 70s with acute or convalescent COVID-19. The CDR3 here is CASSLNAVKTQYF. The CDR3 DNA reads TGTGCCAGCAGCTTAAACGCGGTAAAGACCCAGTACTTC.